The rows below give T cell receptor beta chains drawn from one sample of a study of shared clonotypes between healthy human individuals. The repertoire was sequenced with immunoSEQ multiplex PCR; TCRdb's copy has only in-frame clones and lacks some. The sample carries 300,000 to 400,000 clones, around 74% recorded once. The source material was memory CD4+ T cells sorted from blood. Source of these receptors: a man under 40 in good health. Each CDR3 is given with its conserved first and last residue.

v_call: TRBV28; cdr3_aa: CASSGLAGARTDTQYF
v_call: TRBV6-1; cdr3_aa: CASSEGRQLDTQYF
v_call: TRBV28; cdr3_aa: CASSFPGTRGLNTGELFF
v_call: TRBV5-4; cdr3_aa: CASSLDRGFTDTQYF
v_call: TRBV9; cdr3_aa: CASSARGYGYTF
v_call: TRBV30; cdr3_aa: CAWSETGSSGNTIYF
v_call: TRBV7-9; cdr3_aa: CASSLRAGVASYNEQFF
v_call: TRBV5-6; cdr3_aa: CASSQGLIYGYTF
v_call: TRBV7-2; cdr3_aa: CASSPGLGAYEQYF
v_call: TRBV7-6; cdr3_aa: CASSLVQNEQFF
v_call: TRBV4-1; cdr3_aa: CASSQGRGMNTGELFF
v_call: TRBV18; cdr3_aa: CASSGGLAGQNEQFF
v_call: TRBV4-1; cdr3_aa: CASSPARRMNEQFF
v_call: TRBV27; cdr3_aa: CASSSLLLGVSYEQYF
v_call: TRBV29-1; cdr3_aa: CSGKTSGRARSYNEQFF
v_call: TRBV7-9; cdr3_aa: CASSSPFPNEQFF
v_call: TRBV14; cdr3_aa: CASSQDLAWEQFF
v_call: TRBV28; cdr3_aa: CASIQGAVNTEAFF
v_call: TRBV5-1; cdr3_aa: CASSLGVSEQFF
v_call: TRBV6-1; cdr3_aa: CASSVITSGDYEQYF